Below are 2 T cell receptor beta chains sequenced from a single sample in a study of regulatory T cells in long-lasting Graves disease. Time point in this sample: persistent/refractory GD, antithyroid drugs over 5 years with positive TRAb. PBMC RNA was the source of the TCR library. According to the study, TCR beta libraries were built with iRepertoire HTBI primers and CDR3-region Arm-PCR. TCRdb called the multiplex PCR reads again in MiXCR, with one record for every CDR3 protein. The sample has some 280,000 distinct CDR3 sequences; 20% to 25% are singletons. The specimen was peripheral blood mononuclear cells (PBMCs), collected when the disease was refractory, from a patient treated with antithyroid drugs. The receptor set was obtained from a female donor with Graves disease.

In the case of this clonotype: A much larger clone lies a single base off, so this may be a read error. The genes are TRBV7-2 and TRBJ2-1; possibly TRBD1 for D (5 bases). Per the germline V gene, CDR1 is SGHTA and CDR2 is FQGNSA. The CDR3 sequence is 16 residues long. V lost 3 bases and J 1 base, leaving 13 bases between the germline ends. In DNA form, the CDR3 reads TGTGCCAGCAGCTTGGGCCCGACAGTGTCCTACAATGAGCAGTTCTTC. It is translated as CASSLGPTVSYNEQFF.

With respect to this clonotype: The final CDR3 position lacks the conserved phenylalanine or tryptophan, pointing to a likely read error. The DNA is left out, because the CDR3 cannot be placed on it with certainty; the CDR3 is given as TCRdb lists it. The rearrangement joins TRBV5-6 to TRBJ2-4; TRBD1 was called by the table and not checked on the DNA. Germline V lookup: CDR1 SGHDT, CDR2 YYEEEE. The CDR3 is 12 residues long, ends included. CDR3 loop: CASSFASGSGAL.